This is a list of T cell receptor beta chains from one sample in a study of cytomegalovirus exposure and HLA in healthy donors. Sequencing was performed with immunoSEQ multiplex PCR; in TCRdb, only in-frame clones are kept and a portion is missing. The sample has fewer than 150,000 clones, 70% to 85% seen once; the top ten hold around 27%. The sequencing sample was made of PBMCs. All receptors come from a man aged 30 to 39 in good health and CMV-seropositive. CDR3s include the opening cysteine and the closing phenylalanine or tryptophan. D genes are given only for firm matches. Clone size, where shown, is once, few, many, or a class for clones that have expanded.

V gene	D gene	J gene	clone size	CDR3 protein	CDR3 DNA
TRBV2	TRBD2	TRBJ2-2	few	CASTTGGAVANTGELFF	TGTGCCAGCACCACCGGGGGGGCCGTTGCGAACACCGGGGAGCTGTTTTTT
TRBV6-5	TRBD2	TRBJ2-4	NA	CASRLTSGSGYIQYF	TGTGCCAGCAGATTAACTAGCGGGAGTGGGTACATTCAGTACTTC
TRBV1	NA	TRBJ1-1	NA	CTSSQPRGGGSEAFF	TGCACCAGCAGCCAGCCCCGGGGGGGCGGGTCTGAAGCTTTCTTT
TRBV11-2	TRBD2	TRBJ2-7	few	CASSSGLAGGAYEQYF	TGTGCCAGCAGCTCGGGACTAGCGGGGGGGGCCTACGAGCAGTACTTC
TRBV4-1	TRBD1	TRBJ2-7	once	CASSQGGTGVYEQYF	TGCGCCAGCAGCCAAGGAGGGACAGGCGTATACGAGCAGTACTTC
TRBV27	NA	TRBJ2-6	once	CASSGSSGANVLTF	TGTGCCAGCAGCGGTAGCTCTGGGGCCAACGTCCTGACTTTC
TRBV18	NA	TRBJ1-5	NA	CASSPRQDSNQPQHF	TGTGCCAGCTCACCCCGACAGGATAGCAATCAGCCCCAGCATTTT
TRBV18	NA	TRBJ1-5	few	CASSPLQGLDQPQHF	TGTGCCAGCTCACCACTACAGGGCTTGGATCAGCCCCAGCATTTT
TRBV7-9	NA	TRBJ1-1	NA	CASSLGQGSGQVNTEAFF	TGTGCCAGCAGCTTAGGTCAGGGGTCGGGTCAGGTGAACACTGAAGCTTTCTTT
TRBV9	NA	TRBJ1-3	NA	CASSPRGTPGNTIYF	TGTGCCAGCAGCCCTAGGGGGACACCTGGAAACACCATATATTTT
TRBV5-6	TRBD2	TRBJ2-1	NA	CASSSSDTGLAAEQFF	TGTGCCAGCAGCTCCTCTGATACGGGACTAGCGGCCGAGCAGTTCTTC
TRBV28	NA	TRBJ1-2	NA	CASSLFQGGKGYGYTF	TGTGCCAGCAGTTTATTTCAGGGCGGGAAGGGGTATGGCTACACCTTC
TRBV10-2	TRBD2	TRBJ2-1	once	CASSESRLAGVGNEQFF	TGCGCCAGCAGTGAGTCTCGGCTAGCGGGAGTGGGGAATGAGCAGTTCTTC
TRBV5-8	TRBD1	TRBJ1-2	NA	CASSFFTGAGYTF	TGTGCCAGCAGCTTTTTTACAGGGGCTGGCTACACCTTC
TRBV11-2	NA	TRBJ2-7	NA	CASSLGLAGTYEQYF	TGTGCCAGCAGCTTAGGGTTGGCGGGGACCTACGAGCAGTACTTC
TRBV4-3	NA	TRBJ1-2	NA	CASSQVVAGINYGYTF	TGCGCCAGCAGCCAAGTGGTGGCAGGGATTAACTATGGCTACACCTTC
TRBV29-1	TRBD2	TRBJ2-1	NA	CSLSGLAGAEQFF	TGCAGCCTCTCGGGACTAGCGGGAGCAGAGCAGTTCTTC
TRBV4-1	TRBD2	TRBJ2-7	NA	CASSRREGYEQYF	TGCGCCAGCAGCCGACGGGAGGGCTACGAGCAGTACTTC
TRBV2	NA	TRBJ1-1	NA	CASSERQAGTEAFF	TGTGCCAGCAGTGAACGACAGGCCGGGACTGAAGCTTTCTTT
TRBV19	TRBD2	TRBJ2-7	NA	CASSRWAGGPGEQYF	TGTGCCAGTAGCCGATGGGCGGGGGGCCCTGGGGAGCAGTACTTC
TRBV5-4	NA	TRBJ2-4	NA	CASSLSGGGNIQYF	TGTGCCAGCAGCTTATCCGGGGGAGGAAACATTCAGTACTTC
TRBV19	NA	TRBJ1-5	NA	CASTIGGQPQHF	TGTGCCAGTACCATAGGGGGACAGCCCCAGCATTTT
TRBV19	NA	TRBJ1-5	NA	CASSRYNRERDQPQHF	TGTGCCAGTAGTCGTTATAACAGGGAACGGGATCAGCCCCAGCATTTT
TRBV6-5	NA	TRBJ2-3	NA	CASRQLVGGTQYF	TGTGCCAGCAGGCAACTAGTAGGAGGTACGCAGTATTTT
TRBV14	TRBD2	TRBJ2-7	NA	CASSARLAGVYEQYF	TGTGCCAGCAGCGCACGACTAGCGGGAGTCTACGAGCAGTACTTC
TRBV7-2	NA	TRBJ2-1	few	CASSLVSGPYNEQFF	TGTGCCAGCAGCTTAGTTAGCGGCCCCTACAATGAGCAGTTCTTC
TRBV10-2	NA	TRBJ1-2	NA	CASSGALQGGYGYTF	TGCGCCAGCAGTGGGGCCTTACAAGGAGGGTATGGCTACACCTTC
TRBV5-4	TRBD1	TRBJ2-7	NA	CASSFGTGSYEQYF	TGTGCCAGCAGCTTCGGGACAGGCTCCTACGAGCAGTACTTC
TRBV9	NA	TRBJ2-4	NA	CASSDPEEGENIQYF	TGTGCCAGCAGCGACCCTGAGGAGGGCGAGAACATTCAGTACTTC
TRBV19	NA	TRBJ1-1	NA	CASSISVGAEAFF	TGTGCCAGTAGTATATCGGTGGGAGCTGAAGCTTTCTTT
TRBV27	NA	TRBJ1-1	NA	CASSPRVSLNTEAFF	TGTGCCAGCAGTCCTCGGGTCTCCTTGAACACTGAAGCTTTCTTT
TRBV5-1	NA	TRBJ1-6	once	CASSLEGLNSPLHF	TGCGCCAGCAGCTTGGAGGGACTTAATTCACCCCTCCACTTT
TRBV7-2	NA	TRBJ1-2	NA	CASSFTGRLGGYTF	TGTGCCAGCAGCTTTACCGGGAGGTTGGGAGGCTACACCTTC
TRBV11-3	NA	TRBJ1-1	once	CASSFIGGTEAFF	TGTGCCAGCAGCTTCATAGGGGGTACTGAAGCTTTCTTT
TRBV19	TRBD2	TRBJ2-3	NA	CASSIELASTDTQYF	TGTGCCAGTAGTATAGAACTAGCGAGCACAGATACGCAGTATTTT
TRBV5-6	NA	TRBJ1-1	NA	CASSFGGRTEAFF	TGTGCCAGCAGCTTTGGGGGCAGGACTGAAGCTTTCTTT
TRBV27	NA	TRBJ2-1	NA	CASSPRTEAHEQFF	TGTGCCAGCAGTCCCCGGACAGAAGCCCATGAGCAGTTCTTC
TRBV30	TRBD1	TRBJ1-3	NA	CAWSVQGGPGNTIYF	TGTGCCTGGAGTGTACAGGGGGGACCTGGAAACACCATATATTTT
TRBV6-6	NA	TRBJ2-1	NA	CASSPSGTGNEQFF	TGTGCCAGCAGTCCGAGCGGCACGGGGAATGAGCAGTTCTTC
TRBV11-1	NA	TRBJ2-2	NA	CASSSLQGAGELFF	TGTGCCAGCAGCTCACTACAGGGTGCGGGGGAGCTGTTTTTT
TRBV5-1	TRBD1	TRBJ1-6	NA	CASSVDRAYNSPLHF	TGCGCCAGCAGCGTCGACAGGGCCTATAATTCACCCCTCCACTTT
TRBV5-1	TRBD2	TRBJ2-5	NA	CASTISGSSRETQYF	TGCGCCAGCACTATAAGCGGGAGTAGTAGAGAGACCCAGTACTTC
TRBV10-1	TRBD1	TRBJ2-7	NA	CASSPRTGGDEQYF	TGCGCCAGCAGCCCCCGGACAGGGGGCGACGAGCAGTACTTC
TRBV19	NA	TRBJ2-1	NA	CASSPPGLGSYNEQFF	TGTGCCAGTAGTCCCCCCGGCCTCGGGTCCTACAATGAGCAGTTCTTC
TRBV27	NA	TRBJ2-7	NA	CASSLWGTGPSYEQYF	TGTGCCAGCAGCCTATGGGGAACAGGTCCCTCCTACGAGCAGTACTTC
TRBV11-2	NA	TRBJ1-6	NA	CASVSGGEGGYNSPLHF	TGTGCCAGCGTTAGTGGTGGGGAGGGGGGCTATAATTCACCCCTCCACTTT
TRBV30	TRBD2	TRBJ2-3	NA	CAWSNSGGPGGDTQYF	TGTGCCTGGAGTAACTCGGGAGGGCCCGGGGGGGATACGCAGTATTTT
TRBV2	NA	TRBJ2-3	NA	CASSRRDSSTDTQYF	TGTGCCAGCAGTCGACGGGACTCCAGCACAGATACGCAGTATTTT
TRBV7-2	NA	TRBJ2-1	NA	CASSPRAGVSSYNEQFF	TGTGCCAGCAGCCCAAGGGCAGGGGTAAGCTCCTACAATGAGCAGTTCTTC
TRBV2	TRBD1	TRBJ1-1	NA	CASSPDRGSTEAFF	TGTGCCAGCAGTCCTGACAGGGGGAGCACTGAAGCTTTCTTT
TRBV27	TRBD1	TRBJ1-5	once	CASSLSGTASNQPQHF	TGTGCCAGCAGTTTATCAGGGACAGCCAGCAATCAGCCCCAGCATTTT
TRBV4-1	TRBD1	TRBJ1-2	NA	CASSQGQGAYGYTF	TGCGCCAGCAGCCAAGGACAGGGGGCGTATGGCTACACCTTC
TRBV10-2	NA	TRBJ2-1	NA	CASSLQGGNEQFF	TGCGCCAGCAGTCTCCAGGGGGGCAATGAGCAGTTCTTC
TRBV7-6	NA	TRBJ2-3	NA	CASSLATGSTDTQYF	TGTGCCAGCAGCTTAGCCACAGGGAGCACAGATACGCAGTATTTT
TRBV7-3	NA	TRBJ2-1	NA	CASSLVAEYNEQFF	TGTGCCAGCAGCTTGGTAGCGGAGTACAATGAGCAGTTCTTC
TRBV2	NA	TRBJ1-5	NA	CASGRESNQPQHF	TGTGCCAGCGGGAGGGAGAGCAATCAGCCCCAGCATTTT
TRBV5-5	NA	TRBJ2-7	NA	CASSLFSGWTYEQYF	TGTGCCAGCAGCTTGTTTTCAGGATGGACATACGAGCAGTACTTC
TRBV7-3	TRBD1	TRBJ2-7	NA	CASSLTGTGVYEQYF	TGTGCCAGCAGCTTGACCGGGACAGGGGTCTACGAGCAGTACTTC
TRBV11-2	NA	TRBJ2-1	NA	CASRSLRWRGALSTNEQFF	TGTGCCAGCAGAAGTCTTCGCTGGCGGGGCGCACTATCGACCAATGAGCAGTTCTTC
TRBV5-6	NA	TRBJ2-5	NA	CASSPKDWIRETQYF	TGTGCCAGCAGCCCAAAGGACTGGATTAGGGAGACCCAGTACTTC